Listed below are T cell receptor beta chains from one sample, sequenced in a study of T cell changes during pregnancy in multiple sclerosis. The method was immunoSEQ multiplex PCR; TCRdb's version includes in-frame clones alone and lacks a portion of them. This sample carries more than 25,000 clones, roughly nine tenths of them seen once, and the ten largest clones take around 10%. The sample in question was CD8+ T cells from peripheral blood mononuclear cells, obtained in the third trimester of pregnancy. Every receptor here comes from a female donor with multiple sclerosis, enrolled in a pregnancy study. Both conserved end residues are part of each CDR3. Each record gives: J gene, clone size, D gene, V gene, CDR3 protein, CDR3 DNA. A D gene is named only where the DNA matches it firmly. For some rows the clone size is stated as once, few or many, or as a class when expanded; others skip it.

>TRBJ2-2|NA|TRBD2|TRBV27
CASSFPGLAGPGELFF
TGTGCCAGCAGTTTTCCGGGACTAGCGGGACCCGGGGAGCTGTTTTTT
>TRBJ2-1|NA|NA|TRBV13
CASSLVGWGLNEQFF
TGTGCCAGCAGCTTAGTTGGGTGGGGGCTTAATGAGCAGTTCTTC
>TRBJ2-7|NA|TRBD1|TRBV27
CASSRDRDYEQYF
TGTGCCAGCAGTCGCGACAGGGATTACGAGCAGTACTTC
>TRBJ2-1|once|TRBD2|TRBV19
CASSIRGTSSHNEQFF
TGTGCCAGTAGTATACGGGGGACTAGCAGCCACAATGAGCAGTTCTTC
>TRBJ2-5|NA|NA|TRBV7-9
CASSLDRAQYF
TGTGCCAGCAGCTTAGACAGGGCCCAGTACTTC
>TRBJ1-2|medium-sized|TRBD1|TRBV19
CASSISGGRNYGYTF
TGTGCCAGTAGTATATCAGGGGGCAGGAACTATGGCTACACCTTC
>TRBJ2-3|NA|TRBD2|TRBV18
CASSPSPSGTQYF
TGTGCCAGCTCACCATCGCCTAGCGGTACGCAGTATTTT
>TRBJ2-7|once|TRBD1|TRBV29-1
CSVAGPGGEQYF
TGCAGCGTTGCAGGCCCAGGGGGCGAGCAGTACTTC
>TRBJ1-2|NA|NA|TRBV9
CASSSAGNYGYTF
TGTGCCAGCAGTAGTGCGGGGAACTATGGCTACACCTTC
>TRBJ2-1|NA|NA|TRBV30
CAWSGLYNEQFF
TGTGCCTGGAGTGGACTCTACAATGAGCAGTTCTTC
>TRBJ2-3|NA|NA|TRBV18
CASSSRAMDTQYF
TGTGCCAGCTCGAGCAGGGCCATGGATACGCAGTATTTT
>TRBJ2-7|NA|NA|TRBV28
CASRALATLYEQYF
TGTGCCAGCAGAGCACTAGCCACCCTCTACGAGCAGTACTTC
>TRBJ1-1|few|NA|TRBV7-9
CASSFSDTEAFF
TGTGCCAGCAGCTTCAGCGATACTGAAGCTTTCTTT
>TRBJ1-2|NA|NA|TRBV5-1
CASSLSGGYTF
TGCGCCAGCAGCTTGTCAGGAGGCTACACCTTC
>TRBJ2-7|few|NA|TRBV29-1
CSVESGQSYEQYF
TGCAGCGTTGAATCTGGACAGTCCTACGAGCAGTACTTC
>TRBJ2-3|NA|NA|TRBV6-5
CASSYSVAADTQYF
TGTGCCAGCAGTTACTCCGTGGCGGCAGATACGCAGTATTTT
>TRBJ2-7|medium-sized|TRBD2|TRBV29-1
CSVGTFTSGAPYEQYF
TGCAGCGTTGGGACGTTTACTAGCGGGGCCCCCTACGAGCAGTACTTC
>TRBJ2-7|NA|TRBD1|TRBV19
CASSTLGQGAYEQYF
TGTGCCAGTAGTACTCTAGGACAGGGGGCTTACGAGCAGTACTTC
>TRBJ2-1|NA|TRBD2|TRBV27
CASSLGLAAYNEQFF
TGTGCCAGCAGTTTGGGACTAGCGGCCTACAATGAGCAGTTCTTC
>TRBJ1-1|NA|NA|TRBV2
CASNGGPMNTEAFF
TGTGCCAGTAACGGGGGGCCGATGAACACTGAAGCTTTCTTT
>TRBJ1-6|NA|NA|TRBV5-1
CASSLRGSSYNSPLHF
TGCGCCAGCAGCTTGCGAGGAAGCTCCTATAATTCACCCCTCCACTTT
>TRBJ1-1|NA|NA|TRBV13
CASSLVDDTEAFF
TGTGCCAGCAGCTTAGTAGATGACACTGAAGCTTTCTTT
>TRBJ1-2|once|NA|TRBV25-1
CASSSVGYTF
TGTGCCAGCAGTTCGGTTGGCTACACCTTC
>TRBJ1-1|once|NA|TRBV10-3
CAISEGGTNTEAFF
TGTGCCATCAGTGAAGGGGGTACGAACACTGAAGCTTTCTTT
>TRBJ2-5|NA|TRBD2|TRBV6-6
CASSSLLAGDQETQYF
TGTGCCAGCAGTTCGCTCTTAGCGGGAGACCAAGAGACCCAGTACTTC
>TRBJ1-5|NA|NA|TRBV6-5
CASSDGDPQHF
TGTGCCAGCAGTGATGGAGATCCCCAGCATTTT
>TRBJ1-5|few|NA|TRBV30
CAWSPRGGISNQPQHF
TGTGCCTGGAGTCCCCGGGGGGGAATAAGCAATCAGCCCCAGCATTTT
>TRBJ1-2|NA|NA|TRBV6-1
CASSDDGNPPYGYTF
TGTGCCAGCAGTGACGATGGCAACCCGCCTTATGGCTACACCTTC
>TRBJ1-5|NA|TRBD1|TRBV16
CASSQSGTGNQPQHF
TGTGCCAGCAGCCAATCGGGGACAGGTAATCAGCCCCAGCATTTT
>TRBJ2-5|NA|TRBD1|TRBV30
CAWSPTGLETQYF
TGTGCCTGGAGTCCGACAGGGTTGGAGACCCAGTACTTC
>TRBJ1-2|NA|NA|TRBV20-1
CSARLDYGYTF
TGCAGTGCTAGGTTAGACTATGGCTACACCTTC
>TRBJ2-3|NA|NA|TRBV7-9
CASIFRDRRGDTQYF
TGTGCCAGCATCTTCCGTGATCGCAGGGGAGATACGCAGTATTTT
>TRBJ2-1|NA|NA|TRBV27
CASSRNGEQFF
TGTGCCAGCAGTCGAAACGGTGAGCAGTTCTTC
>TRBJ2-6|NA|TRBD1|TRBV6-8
CASRADRAGANVLTF
TGTGCCAGCAGGGCGGACAGGGCTGGGGCCAACGTCCTGACTTTC
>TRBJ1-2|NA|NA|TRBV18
CASSPLRGYGYTF
TGTGCCAGCTCACCTCTCAGGGGATATGGCTACACCTTC
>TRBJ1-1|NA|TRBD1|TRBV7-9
CASRTPGQGASANTEAFF
TGTGCCAGCAGAACACCGGGACAGGGGGCGAGTGCGAACACTGAAGCTTTCTTT
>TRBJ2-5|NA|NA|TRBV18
CASSPGYQPGERAQETQYF
TGTGCCAGCTCACCGGGATATCAACCGGGGGAGCGGGCGCAAGAGACCCAGTACTTC
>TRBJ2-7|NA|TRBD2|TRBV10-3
CAISDPRGSSYEQYF
TGTGCCATCAGTGACCCCCGCGGGAGCTCCTACGAGCAGTACTTC
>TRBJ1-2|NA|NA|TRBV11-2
CASSKQGTWQGYTF
TGTGCCAGCAGCAAACAGGGTACCTGGCAGGGCTACACCTTC
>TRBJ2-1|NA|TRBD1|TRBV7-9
CASTDGQGARGSGYNEQFF
TGTGCCAGCACCGACGGACAGGGGGCGCGTGGGAGCGGGTACAATGAGCAGTTCTTC
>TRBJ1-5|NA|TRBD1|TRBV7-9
CASSGTGDSNQPQHF
TGTGCCAGCAGCGGGACAGGGGATAGCAATCAGCCCCAGCATTTT
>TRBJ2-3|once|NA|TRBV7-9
CASSRRDRGADTQYF
TGTGCCAGCAGCCGTAGAGACCGTGGGGCTGATACGCAGTATTTT
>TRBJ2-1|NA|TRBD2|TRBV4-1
CASSQGLAAYNEQFF
TGCGCCAGCAGCCAAGGACTAGCGGCCTACAATGAGCAGTTCTTC
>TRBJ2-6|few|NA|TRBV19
CASSIPPASGANVLTF
TGTGCCAGTAGTATACCTCCCGCGTCTGGGGCCAACGTCCTGACTTTC
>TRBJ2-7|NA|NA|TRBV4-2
CASSQARTASYEQYF
TGTGCCAGCAGCCAAGCCAGGACAGCCTCCTACGAGCAGTACTTC
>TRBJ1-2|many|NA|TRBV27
CASSLTSGDGYTF
TGTGCCAGCAGTTTAACGTCAGGGGATGGCTACACCTTC
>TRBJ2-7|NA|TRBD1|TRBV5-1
CASSSTTGEQYF
TGCGCCAGCAGCTCGACGACAGGGGAGCAGTACTTC
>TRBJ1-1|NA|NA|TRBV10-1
CASSEDRGTEAFF
TGCGCCAGCAGTGAGGATAGGGGGACTGAAGCTTTCTTT